A selection of T cell receptor beta chains follows, all from one sample in a study of blood T cell repertoires in COVID-19. Profiling relied on immunoSEQ multiplex PCR, and the TCRdb table lists in-frame clones only, not all of them. This table holds some 380,000 clones, more than 75% found once. Sequenced sample: PBMCs or T cells enriched from blood (not recorded which). The receptors here all came from a man aged 25 to 40 who had recovered from COVID-19. Each CDR3 is given with its conserved first and last residue.

v_call: TRBV6-1; cdr3_aa: CASSAPLGLAYQGDTQYF
v_call: TRBV5-4; cdr3_aa: CASSSLAGTGVNTIYF
v_call: TRBV2; cdr3_aa: CASTDRFNYGYTF
v_call: TRBV12-3/TRBV12-4; cdr3_aa: CASNRGNDGYTF
v_call: TRBV4-1; cdr3_aa: CASSQDLGRADYGYTF
v_call: TRBV5-1; cdr3_aa: CASSLGLAGGSYEQYF
v_call: TRBV6-5; cdr3_aa: CASSSTGQSYEQYF
v_call: TRBV2; cdr3_aa: CASSLDEKLFF
v_call: TRBV18; cdr3_aa: CASSPLGTGLGEQFF
v_call: TRBV11-2; cdr3_aa: CASSLTDSGNTIYF
v_call: TRBV5-1; cdr3_aa: CASSNLPNSNTEAFF
v_call: TRBV7-9; cdr3_aa: CASSNWDSYEQYF